This TCR beta chain was documented in a study of identical twins. MiXCR was run by TCRdb on the 5' RACE reads, yielding one entry per CDR3 protein. Of some 440,000 distinct CDR3 sequences listed, roughly 26% are singletons. This clonotype appeared many times. Its antigen remains unknown. Overall study findings and caveats: Less excess twin sharing appeared in beta out-of-frame sequences.

The sample also formed part of further work on T cells expressing NK-cell markers.

Material: CD4+ T cells sorted from blood. This sequence was found in a woman aged 18-30 years in good health.

The CDR3 DNA is TGTGCCAGCAGCCCTTTATATACGCAGTATTTT. Amino acid sequence: CASSPLYTQYF. This sequence joins TRBV7-9 and TRBJ2-3; no definite D call. Germline V lookup: CDR1 SEHNR, CDR2 FQNEAQ (reference sequence). There are 11 residues in the CDR3. V lost 5 bases to trimming and J lost 7 bases, with 7 bases between them. The full variable domain, in which reference TRBV7-9 and TRBJ2-3 provide the parts outside the CDR3, is DTGVSQNPRHKITKRGQNVTFRCDPISEHNRLYWYRQTLGQGPEFLTYFQNEAQLEKSRLLSDRFSAERPKGSFSTLEIQRTEQGDSAMYLCASSPLYTQYFGPGTRLTVL.